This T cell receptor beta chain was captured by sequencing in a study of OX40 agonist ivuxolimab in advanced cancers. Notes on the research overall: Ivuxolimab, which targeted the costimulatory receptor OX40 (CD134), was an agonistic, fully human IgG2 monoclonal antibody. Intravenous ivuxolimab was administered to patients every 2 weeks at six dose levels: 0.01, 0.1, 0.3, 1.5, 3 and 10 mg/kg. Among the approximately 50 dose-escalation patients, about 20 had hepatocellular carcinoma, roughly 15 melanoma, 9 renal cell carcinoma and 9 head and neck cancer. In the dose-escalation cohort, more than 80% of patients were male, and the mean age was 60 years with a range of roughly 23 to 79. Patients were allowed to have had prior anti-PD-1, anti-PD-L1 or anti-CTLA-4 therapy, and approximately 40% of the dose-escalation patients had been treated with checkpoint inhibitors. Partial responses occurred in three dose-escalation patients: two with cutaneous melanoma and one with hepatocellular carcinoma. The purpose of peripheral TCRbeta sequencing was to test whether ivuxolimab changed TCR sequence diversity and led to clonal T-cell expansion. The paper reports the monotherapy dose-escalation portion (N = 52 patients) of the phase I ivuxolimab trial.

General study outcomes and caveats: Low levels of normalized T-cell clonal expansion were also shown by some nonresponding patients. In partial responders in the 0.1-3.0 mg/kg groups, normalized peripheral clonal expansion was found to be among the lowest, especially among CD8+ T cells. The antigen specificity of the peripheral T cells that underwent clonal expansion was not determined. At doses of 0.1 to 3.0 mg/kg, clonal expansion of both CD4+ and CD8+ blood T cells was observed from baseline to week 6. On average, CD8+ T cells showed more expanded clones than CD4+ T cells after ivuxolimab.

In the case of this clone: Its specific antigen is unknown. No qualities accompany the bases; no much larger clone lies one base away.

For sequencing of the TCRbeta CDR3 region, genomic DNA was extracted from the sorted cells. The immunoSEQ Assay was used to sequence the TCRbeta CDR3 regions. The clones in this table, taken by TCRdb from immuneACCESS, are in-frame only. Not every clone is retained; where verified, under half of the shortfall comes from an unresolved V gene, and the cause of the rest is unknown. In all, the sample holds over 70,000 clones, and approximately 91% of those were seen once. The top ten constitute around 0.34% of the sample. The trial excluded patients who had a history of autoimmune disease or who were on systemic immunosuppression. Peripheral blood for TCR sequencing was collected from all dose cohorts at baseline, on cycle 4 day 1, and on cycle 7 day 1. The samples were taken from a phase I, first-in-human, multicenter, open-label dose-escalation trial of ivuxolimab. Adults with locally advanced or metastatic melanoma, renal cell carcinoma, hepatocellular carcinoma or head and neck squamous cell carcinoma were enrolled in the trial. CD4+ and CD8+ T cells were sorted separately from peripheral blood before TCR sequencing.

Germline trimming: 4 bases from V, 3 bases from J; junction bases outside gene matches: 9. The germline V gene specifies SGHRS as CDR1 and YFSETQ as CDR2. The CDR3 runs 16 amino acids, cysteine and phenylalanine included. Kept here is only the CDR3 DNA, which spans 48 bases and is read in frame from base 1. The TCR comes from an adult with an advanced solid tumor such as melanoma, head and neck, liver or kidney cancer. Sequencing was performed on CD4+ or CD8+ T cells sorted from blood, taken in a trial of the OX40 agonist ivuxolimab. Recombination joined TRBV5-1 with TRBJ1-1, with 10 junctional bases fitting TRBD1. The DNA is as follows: TGCGCCAGCAGCCTCGGGACAGGGGAGTCCGACACTGAAGCTTTCTTT. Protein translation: CASSLGTGESDTEAFF.